The 17 T cell receptor beta chains in this list originate from one sample, sequenced in a study of cytomegalovirus exposure and HLA in healthy donors. The PCR ran on 60 Vbeta and 13 Jbeta primers. Only in-frame clones appear in the TCRdb table, and some are missing; sequencing was by immunoSEQ multiplex PCR. Of about 120,000 clones in the sample, roughly 82% were seen once. The specimen was PBMCs. Receptors originate from a woman aged 18 to 35 in good health and CMV-seronegative.

The J gene is TRBJ2-2, the V gene TRBV19; D is perhaps TRBD2 (5 bases). The CDR3 consists of 17 residues. V was pared by 6 bases and J by 2 bases, with 19 bases between. Germline V gives CDR1 LNHDA, CDR2 SQIVND (reference sequence). CDR3 sequence: CASSGNFGGTNTGELFF. The CDR3 bases are TGTGCCAGTAGCGGGAACTTTGGCGGAACAAACACCGGGGAGCTGTTTTTT.

V is TRBV5-6 and J is TRBJ1-1; tentative D call: TRBD1 (5 bases). The V and J ends lost 2 bases and 6 bases respectively, with 14 bases between them. Germline lookup yields CDR1 SGHDT and CDR2 YYEEEE. The CDR3 is 14 amino acids. CDR3 coding DNA: TGTGCCAGCAGCTTCTGGGGGGTGATCGCTGAAGCTTTCTTT. As protein: CASSFWGVIAEAFF.

The CDR3 nucleotides are TGTGCCACCAGCAGACACAGCGGGACTAAGTACAATGAGCAGTTCTTC. It codes for CATSRHSGTKYNEQFF. The J gene is TRBJ2-1, the V gene TRBV15; 7 bases are shared with TRBD2. From germline, CDR1 is LNHNV and CDR2 YYDKDF (reference sequence). The CDR3 runs 16 residues. With 2 bases clipped from V and 4 bases from J, the junction kept 8 bases outside the gene matches.

J is TRBJ1-1 and V is TRBV6-5; the match to TRBD1 covers 7 bases. Germline CDR1 and CDR2: MNHEY and SVGAGI. The CDR3 has 11 residues. Losses at the gene ends were 5 bases for V and 11 bases for J; bases not matched to a gene: 5. CDR3 region: CASSQDRDAFF. In DNA form, the CDR3 reads TGTGCCAGCAGTCAAGACAGGGACGCTTTCTTT.

As to this clone: The germline gene is not matched at one end of the junction; a read error may be the cause. This rearrangement joins TRBV10-1 to TRBJ2-5; 7 bases are a match to TRBD1. In germline, CDR1 is WNHNN, CDR2 SYGVQD (reference sequence). The CDR3 consists of 14 residues. The CDR3 DNA follows: TGCGCCAGCAGTGCGACAGGGTTTCAAGAGACCCAGCACTTC. Its translation: CASSATGFQETQHF.

V gene TRBV6-5 combines with J gene TRBJ1-1; D gene unclear. The V gene lost 6 bases and the J gene lost 8 bases, with 16 bases spanning the gap. The CDR3 has 13 residues. Per germline, CDR1 MNHEY and CDR2 SVGAGI. CDR3 region: CASSSFGRHEAFF. CDR3 DNA: TGTGCCAGCAGCAGCTTCGGGAGACACGAAGCTTTCTTT.

This chain connects TRBV9 to TRBJ2-3, with 7 bases aligning to TRBD2. This CDR3 contains 13 residues. CDR1 is SGDLS and CDR2 is YYNGEE in the germline V gene. Unmatched junction bases numbered 6, after V lost 3 bases and J lost 8 bases. For the CDR3, the DNA is TGTGCCAGCAGCGGCTCCTGGGGGGGTACGCAGTATTTT. Translated, it gives CASSGSWGGTQYF.

This chain joins TRBV19 and TRBJ1-2, with 7 positions matching TRBD1. V lost 9 bases and J lost 9; bases outside the gene matches: 13. CDR1 is LNHDA, CDR2 SQIVND, per germline (reference sequence). CDR3 length: 13 amino acids. The CDR3 sequence is CARDPPYRGRYTF. The CDR3 nucleotides are TGTGCCAGAGATCCTCCCTACAGGGGTCGCTACACCTTC.

The V gene is TRBV25-1, the J gene TRBJ1-4, with 11 bases that match TRBD1. The ends lost 4 bases at V and 13 bases at J; junction bases unmatched: 11. The CDR3 is 15 amino acids. Germline V gene data show CDR1 as MGHDK and CDR2 as SYGVNS. CDR3 bases: TGTGCCAGCAGTGCCTCCGGGACAGGGGGTTCTAGACTGTTTTTT. This encodes CASSASGTGGSRLFF.

This CDR3 reads CASLRDRGTDTQYF. The CDR3 coding sequence is TGTGCCAGCCTCCGGGACAGGGGAACAGATACGCAGTATTTT. V usage is TRBV2 and J usage is TRBJ2-3; 10 nucleotides line up with TRBD1. Germline V lookup: CDR1 SNHLY, CDR2 FYNNEI. The V segment lost 8 bases and the J segment 3 bases; nucleotides outside the gene matches: 5. The CDR3 is made up of 14 amino acids.

V usage is TRBV27 and J usage is TRBJ2-1; 11 nucleotides match TRBD2. V lost 5 bases to trimming and J lost 4 bases; unmatched junction nucleotides: 4. Germline V gene lookup returns CDR1 MNHEY and CDR2 SMNVEV (reference sequence). This CDR3 is built from 15 residues. This CDR3 reads CASSPLAGVYNEQFF. The CDR3 bases are TGTGCCAGCAGTCCACTAGCGGGAGTGTACAATGAGCAGTTCTTC.

This clone was counted once. The chain combines TRBV29-1 with TRBJ2-3, with TRBD2 matching over 11 bases. Unmatched junction bases numbered 13, after V lost 4 bases and J lost 7 bases. The CDR3 runs 16 residues. From germline, CDR1 is SQVTM and CDR2 ANQGSEA. CDR3 sequence reads: CSVVSGGAPPVHTQYF. The CDR3 region has the DNA TGCAGCGTTGTTAGCGGGGGGGCCCCTCCTGTCCATACGCAGTATTTT.

The V and J genes are TRBV15 and TRBJ2-7, with D perhaps matching TRBD2 (6 bases). The CDR3 runs 13 residues. The V gene lost 4 bases and the J gene lost 3 bases, with 10 bases spanning the gap. Germline values: CDR1 LNHNV, CDR2 YYDKDF (reference sequence). CDR3 sequence (DNA): TGTGCCACCAGCATGGGACTTATCTACGAGCAGTACTTC. Protein sequence: CATSMGLIYEQYF.

This clone appeared once. The chain is built from TRBV5-1 and TRBJ2-7, with D tentatively TRBD2 (6 bases). Between the trimmed V and J ends, which lost 1 base and 3 bases, there was a span of 17 bases. CDR3 size: 16 residues. Germline V CDR1 and CDR2: SGHRS, YFSETQ. The CDR3 bases are TGCGCCAGCAGCTTGTGGAGGGATCCCTCTCACTACGAGCAGTACTTC. As protein: CASSLWRDPSHYEQYF.

The J gene is TRBJ2-5, the V gene TRBV7-6; D might be TRBD2 (7 bases). Trimming took 4 bases from V and 4 from J, leaving 13 bases between them. Germline lookup yields CDR1 SGHVS and CDR2 FNYEAQ. The CDR3 consists of 14 residues. The CDR3 spells CASSSWGGGETQYF. CDR3 nucleotides: TGTGCCAGCAGCTCGTGGGGGGGCGGAGAGACCCAGTACTTC.

The V call is TRBV18, the J call TRBJ2-3; possibly TRBD2 for D (5 bases). The length of the CDR3 is 16 residues. V shed 6 bases and J shed 3 bases, with 19 bases lying between them. Germline loops: CDR1 KGHSH, CDR2 LQKENI. The CDR3 nucleotides are TGTGCCAGCTCCCAACGCGGGTCCCGGAGGACAGATACGCAGTATTTT. Its protein product is CASSQRGSRRTDTQYF.

This clone has more than one count but fewer than ten. The chain uses TRBV4-1 and TRBJ2-7; D is ambiguous. The V end was cut by 4 bases, the J end by 5 bases, with 15 bases between. The CDR3 consists of 14 residues. Germline V gene lookup returns CDR1 MGHRA and CDR2 YSYEKL. CDR3 sequence: CASSRLPSSDEQYF. CDR3 DNA sequence: TGCGCCAGCAGCCGCCTCCCGTCTAGTGACGAGCAGTACTTC.